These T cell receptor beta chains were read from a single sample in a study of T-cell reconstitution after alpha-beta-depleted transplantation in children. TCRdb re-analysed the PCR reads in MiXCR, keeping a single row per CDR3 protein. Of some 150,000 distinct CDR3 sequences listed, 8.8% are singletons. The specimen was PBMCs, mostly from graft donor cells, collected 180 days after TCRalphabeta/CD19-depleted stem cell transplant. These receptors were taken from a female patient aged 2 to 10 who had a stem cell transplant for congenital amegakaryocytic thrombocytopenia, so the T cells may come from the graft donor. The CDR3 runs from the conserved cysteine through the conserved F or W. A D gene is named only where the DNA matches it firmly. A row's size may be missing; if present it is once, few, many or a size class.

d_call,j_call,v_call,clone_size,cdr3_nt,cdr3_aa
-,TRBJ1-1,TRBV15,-,TGTGCCACCAGCAGAGGACAGGCCATCACTGAAGCTTTCTTT,CATSRGQAITEAFF
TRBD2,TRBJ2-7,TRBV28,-,TGTGCCAGCAGTCCGGGACTAGCGGGTCTATCCTACGAGCGGTACTTC,CASSPGLAGLSYERYF
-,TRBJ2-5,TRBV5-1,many,TGCGCCAGCAGCTTCGCGCTGAAAGAGACCCAGTACTTC,CASSFALKETQYF
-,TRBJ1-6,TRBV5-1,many,TGCGCCAGCAGCTCCGGAGAGTACAATTCACCCCTCCACTTT,CASSSGEYNSPLHF
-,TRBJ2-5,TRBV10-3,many,TGTGCCATCAGTGAACGTCAGAACCAAGAGACCCAGTACTTC,CAISERQNQETQYF
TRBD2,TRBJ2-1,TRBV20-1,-,TGCAGTGCTAGGAGGACTAGCGGGGGACCGAATGAGCAGTTCTTC,CSARRTSGGPNEQFF
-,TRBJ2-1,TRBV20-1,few,TGCAGTGCTACCCCTTATGGGGGGTGGGAGCAGTTCTTC,CSATPYGGWEQFF
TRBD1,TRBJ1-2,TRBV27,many,TGTGCCAGCAGCCACAGACAGGGCGGCTATGGCTACACCTTC,CASSHRQGGYGYTF
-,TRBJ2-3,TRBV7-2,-,TGTGCCAGCAGCTTACTTGCGGGGCTCACAGATACGCAGTATTTT,CASSLLAGLTDTQYF
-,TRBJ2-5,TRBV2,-,TGTGCCAGCAGTGTTTTCCGGAACCAAGAGACCCAGTACTTC,CASSVFRNQETQYF
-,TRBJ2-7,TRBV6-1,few,TGTGCCAGCAGTGAACGGACCAGGGTTCACGAGCAGTACTTC,CASSERTRVHEQYF
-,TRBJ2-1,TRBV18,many,TGTGCCAGCTCGCACACAGGAGGTCCTCCCCAGCAGTTCTTC,CASSHTGGPPQQFF
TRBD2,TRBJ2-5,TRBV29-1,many,TGCAGCGTTGATGCGGGAGCTCTTGAGACCCAGTACTTC,CSVDAGALETQYF
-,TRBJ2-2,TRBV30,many,TGTGCCTGGAGTGTACTAGCAGAGGAGGGCGGGGAGCTGTTTTTT,CAWSVLAEEGGELFF
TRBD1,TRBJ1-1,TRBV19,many,TGTGCCAGTAGTATTCAGACAGGGGAGGGTGAAGCTTTCTTT,CASSIQTGEGEAFF
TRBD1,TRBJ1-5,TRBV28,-,TGTGCCAGCAGGGGGGGACAGTACCAGGGGCCCCAGCATTTT,CASRGGQYQGPQHF
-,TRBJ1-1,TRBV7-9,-,TGTGCCAGCAGTTTTGGGCCCATGAACACTGAAGCTTTCTTT,CASSFGPMNTEAFF
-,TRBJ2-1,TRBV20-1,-,TGCAGTGCTAGAGAAACAGGGCGAAAATCCTACAATGAGCAGTTCTTC,CSARETGRKSYNEQFF
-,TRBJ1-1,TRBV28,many,TGTGCCAGCAAAACCCTGGGCGACACTGAAGCTTTCTTT,CASKTLGDTEAFF
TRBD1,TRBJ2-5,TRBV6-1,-,TGTGCCAGCAGAACAGGGGCCCAAGAGACCCAGTACTTC,CASRTGAQETQYF
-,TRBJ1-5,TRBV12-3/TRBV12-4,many,TGTGCCAGCAGTTTCAAGGACGGTCAGCCCCAGCATTTT,CASSFKDGQPQHF
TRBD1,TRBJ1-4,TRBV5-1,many,TGCGCCAGCAGCTCGGACAGGGATCATAATAATGAAAAACTGTTTTTT,CASSSDRDHNNEKLFF
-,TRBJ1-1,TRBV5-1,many,TGCGCCAGCAGCTTGACGGGACACAACACTGAAGCTTTCTTT,CASSLTGHNTEAFF
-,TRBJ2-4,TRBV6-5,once,TGTGCCAGCAGTTACGACAGGCGAAACATTCAGTACTTC,CASSYDRRNIQYF
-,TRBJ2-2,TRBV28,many,TGTGCCAGCAGTTTTGGCGGGATAACAGGGGCCGGGGAGCTGTTTTTT,CASSFGGITGAGELFF
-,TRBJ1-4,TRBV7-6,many,TGTGCCAGCAGCTCGCAGGGTACTCCATTTGAAAAACTGTTTTTT,CASSSQGTPFEKLFF
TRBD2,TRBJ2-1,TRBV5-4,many,TGTGCCAGCAGCTTGCGCGGGAGGACAAGTGAGCAGTTCTTC,CASSLRGRTSEQFF
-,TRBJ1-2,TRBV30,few,TGTGCCTGGAGTGTATATCGAGATTATGGCTACACCTTC,CAWSVYRDYGYTF
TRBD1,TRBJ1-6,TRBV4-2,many,TGTGCCAGCAGCCGAGTGACAGGGGGGCCCTATAATTCACCCCTCCACTTT,CASSRVTGGPYNSPLHF
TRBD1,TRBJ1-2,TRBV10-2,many,TGCGCCAGCAGTGAAGGGGGCTATAGCTATGGCTACACCTTC,CASSEGGYSYGYTF
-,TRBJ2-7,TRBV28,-,TGTGCCAGCAATCCCCGGGGATGGGGCTCCTACGAGCAGTACTTC,CASNPRGWGSYEQYF
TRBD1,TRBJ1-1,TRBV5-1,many,TGCGCCAGCAGCTTGCTGACAGGGGCCGTCGAAGCTTTCTTT,CASSLLTGAVEAFF
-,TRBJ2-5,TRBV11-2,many,TGTGCCAGCAGCTCCTCATGGACCCAAGAGACCCAGTACTTC,CASSSSWTQETQYF
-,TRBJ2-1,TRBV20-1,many,TGCAGTGCTAGAACCAGGGGTCATGAGAGCTCCTACAATGAGCAGTTCTTC,CSARTRGHESSYNEQFF
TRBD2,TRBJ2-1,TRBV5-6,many,TGTGCCAGCAGCTTTACCACCGGGACTAGGGATTACAATGAGCAGTTCTTC,CASSFTTGTRDYNEQFF
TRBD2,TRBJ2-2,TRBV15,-,TGTGCCACCAGCAGACTCGTAGTAGCGGGCACCGGGGAGCTGTTTTTT,CATSRLVVAGTGELFF
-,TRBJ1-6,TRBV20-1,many,TGCAGTGCTAGAGTGGATTCACCCCTCCACTTT,CSARVDSPLHF
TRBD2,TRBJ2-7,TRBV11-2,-,TGTGCCAGCAGCCGGGGGGGGATCCCCTACGAGCAGTACTTC,CASSRGGIPYEQYF
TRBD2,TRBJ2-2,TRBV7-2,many,TGTGCCAGCAGCTCCGCTCGTAGCGGGACACGCACCGGGGAGCTGTTTTTT,CASSSARSGTRTGELFF
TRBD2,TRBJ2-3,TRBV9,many,TGTGCCAGCAGCGTAGTGGGACTAGTTGGAGATACGCAGTATTTT,CASSVVGLVGDTQYF
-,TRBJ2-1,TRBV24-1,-,TGTGCCACCAGTGATTCGAGGCGAAGCTCCTACAATGAGCAGTTCTTC,CATSDSRRSSYNEQFF
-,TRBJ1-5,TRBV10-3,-,TGTGCCATCAGTGCGACGATCGGCAATCAGCCCCAGCATTTT,CAISATIGNQPQHF
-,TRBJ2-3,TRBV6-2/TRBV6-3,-,TGTGCCAGCAGTTTGGGGGGAGACTCAGATACGCAGTATTTT,CASSLGGDSDTQYF
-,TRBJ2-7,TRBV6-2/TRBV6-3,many,TGTGCCAGCAAGGGGATCGCTATCTACGAGCAGTACTTC,CASKGIAIYEQYF
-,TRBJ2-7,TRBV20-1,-,TGCAGTGCTTTGGGGGACGGGCGTCCCTCCTACGAGCAGTACTTC,CSALGDGRPSYEQYF
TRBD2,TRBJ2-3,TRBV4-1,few,TGCGCCAGCAGAAGCGGGGGGGGCCTGGATACGCAGTATTTT,CASRSGGGLDTQYF
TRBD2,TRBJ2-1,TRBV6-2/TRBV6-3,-,TGTGCCAGCAGAGGAGGCGGGAGGGCCTCGTACAATGAGCAGTTCTTC,CASRGGGRASYNEQFF
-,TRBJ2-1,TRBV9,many,TGTGCCAGCAGCGTAGCGAATGGGAACTACAATGAGCAGTTCTTC,CASSVANGNYNEQFF
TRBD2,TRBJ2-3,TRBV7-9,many,TGTGCCAGCAGCGCGGGAGTTAGAGGTACAGATACGCAGTATTTT,CASSAGVRGTDTQYF
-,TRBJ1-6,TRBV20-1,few,TGCAGTGCAATGCGAGACCTTAATTCACCCCTCCACTTT,CSAMRDLNSPLHF
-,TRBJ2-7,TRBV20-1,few,TGCAGTGCTAGATGGCGCGCGGGGGCGTACGAGCAGTACTTC,CSARWRAGAYEQYF
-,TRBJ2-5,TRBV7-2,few,TGTGCCAGCAGCCAAGTCCAGGGCCAAGAGACCCAGTACTTC,CASSQVQGQETQYF
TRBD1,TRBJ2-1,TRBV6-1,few,TGTGCCAGCAGAGAGCTAAGGACAGGTGTATACAATGAGCAGTTCTTC,CASRELRTGVYNEQFF
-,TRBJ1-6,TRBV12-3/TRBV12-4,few,TGTGCCAGCAGTTTGGCCTACCCGAATTCACCCCTCCACTTT,CASSLAYPNSPLHF
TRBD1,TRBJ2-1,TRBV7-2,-,TGTGCCAGCAGTTCCTACAGGGGAGTGGGATTCTTC,CASSSYRGVGFF
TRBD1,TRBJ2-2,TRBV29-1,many,TGCAGCGTTGTCGGGGGAGGACAGGGGATGCGGCACGCCGGGGAGCTGTTTTTT,CSVVGGGQGMRHAGELFF
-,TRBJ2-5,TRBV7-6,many,TGTGCCAGCAGTTTAGCCAGGGCGGAGACCCAGTACTTC,CASSLARAETQYF
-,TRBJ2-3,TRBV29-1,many,TGCAGCGTTGCGGGGAAGGGTACAGATACGCAGTATTTT,CSVAGKGTDTQYF
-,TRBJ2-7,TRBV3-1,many,TGTGCCAGCAGCCAATCAGACGAGCAGTACTTC,CASSQSDEQYF